A single sample is the source of the 27 T cell receptor beta chains below, sequenced in a study of preoperative IRX-2 immunotherapy in early breast cancer. Clones were sequenced by immunoSEQ multiplex PCR, and TCRdb holds only the in-frame ones, with some missing. The sample lists around 35,000 clones; about 95% were seen once. Treatment in this sample: preoperative locoregional IRX-2 cytokine immunotherapy. This sample was obtained from a patient treated with IRX-2 immunotherapy. Source of these receptors: a human donor with breast cancer.

The V call is TRBV11-1, the J call TRBJ2-4; TRBD2 agrees at 7 bases. CDR1 and CDR2 from the germline V gene are SGHAT and FQDESV (reference sequence). CDR3 size: 15 residues. V lost 5 bases to trimming and J lost 3 bases; unmatched junction nucleotides: 7. The CDR3 region has the DNA TGTGCCAGCAGCCCAGCGGGATTGGGCAAAAACATTCAGTACTTC. This translates into CASSPAGLGKNIQYF.

This clone appeared once. This chain links TRBV7-9 with TRBJ1-1; no reliable D call. V lost 0 bases and J lost 3, with 11 bases in between. The CDR3 covers 15 residues. The germline V gene has CDR1 SEHNR and CDR2 FQNEAQ (reference sequence). The CDR3 is CASSLAHFSYTEAFF. The CDR3 region has the DNA TGTGCCAGCAGCTTAGCGCATTTCTCGTACACTGAAGCTTTCTTT.

The gene calls are TRBV5-1 and TRBJ2-7, with TRBD2 as a possible D gene (5 bases). This CDR3 is built from 15 residues. The germline gives CDR1 SGHRS, CDR2 YFSETQ. Trimming left V 2 bases short and J 0 bases short, with 12 bases between. CDR3 in DNA: TGCGCCAGCAGCTTATTAACTGGGAGCTCCTACGAGCAGTACTTC. Translating gives CASSLLTGSSYEQYF.

The rearrangement links TRBV7-9 to TRBJ2-1; 7 bases are a match to TRBD2. Trimming took 3 bases from V and 7 from J; bases not matched to a gene: 9. Germline values: CDR1 SEHNR, CDR2 FQNEAQ (reference sequence). This CDR3 region has 15 residues. The CDR3 DNA sequence: TGTGCCAGCAGCTTGACGGGCCTAGCGGTAAATGAGCAGTTCTTC. Its translation: CASSLTGLAVNEQFF.

This chain links TRBV7-3 with TRBJ2-2; D is possibly TRBD1 (5 bases). Trimming took 4 bases from V and 3 from J, leaving 12 bases between them. Germline V CDR1 and CDR2: SGHTA, FQGTGA. This CDR3 contains 15 residues. In DNA, the CDR3 is TGTGCCAGCAGCTCCTATGGGGCCGACACCGGGGAGCTGTTTTTT. It encodes CASSSYGADTGELFF.

This chain joins TRBV2 and TRBJ2-3; D is perhaps TRBD2 (7 bases). V was cut by 8 bases and J by 5 bases, with 17 bases left in between. The CDR3 spans 14 residues. Germline CDR1 is SNHLY and CDR2 is FYNNEI. The CDR3 protein is CASPEGGQGDTQYF. In nucleotides, the CDR3 is TGTGCCAGCCCTGAGGGGGGGCAGGGAGATACGCAGTATTTT.

The gene calls are TRBV7-2 and TRBJ2-7, with 11 positions matching TRBD2. The trim removed 1 base at V and 7 bases at J, leaving 6 bases unmatched. The CDR3 runs 15 residues. Germline lookup yields CDR1 SGHTA and CDR2 FQGNSA. Here the CDR3 reads CASSLVAGGPGEQYF. For the CDR3, the DNA is TGTGCCAGCAGCTTAGTAGCGGGAGGGCCGGGGGAGCAGTACTTC.

V gene TRBV25-1 combines with J gene TRBJ2-7, with 8 nucleotides matching TRBD1. Germline V gives CDR1 MGHDK, CDR2 SYGVNS. CDR3 length equals 15 residues. V trimming: 4 bases; J trimming: 2 bases; junction bases outside the gene matches: 7. The CDR3 reads CASSGTGTSAYEQYF. CDR3 DNA: TGTGCCAGCAGTGGGACAGGGACCTCGGCCTACGAGCAGTACTTC.

This clone is a singleton in its sample. The rearrangement joins TRBV5-5 to TRBJ2-1; D not certain. Per germline, CDR1 SGHKS and CDR2 YYEKEE (reference sequence). CDR3 length: 15 residues. V lost 0 bases and J lost 6, with 13 bases in between. CDR3 in DNA: TGTGCCAGCAGCTTGGCGCCCGGCTGGGTCAATGAGCAGTTCTTC. This translates into CASSLAPGWVNEQFF. Complete variable domain (other parts from reference TRBV5-5 and TRBJ2-1): DAGVTQSPTHLIKTRGQQVTLRCSPISGHKSVSWYQQVLGQGPQFIFQYYEKEERGRGNFPDRFSARQFPNYSSELNVNALLLGDSALYLCASSLAPGWVNEQFFGPGTRLTVL.

The gene calls are TRBV6-4 and TRBJ2-7, with D perhaps given as TRBD1 or TRBD2 (5 bases each). V was pared by 2 bases and J by 11 bases, with 19 bases between. The CDR3 has 14 residues. Germline V gene lookup returns CDR1 MRHNA and CDR2 SNTAGT. CDR3 in amino acids: CASSDREGMESEYF. CDR3 DNA sequence: TGTGCCAGCAGTGACCGTGAGGGGATGGAGTCGGAGTACTTC.

The V call is TRBV9, the J call TRBJ2-1; TRBD2 matches 7 bases. This CDR3 has 17 amino acids. V lost 3 bases and J lost 3; bases outside the gene matches: 12. CDR1 is SGDLS, CDR2 YYNGEE, per germline. The CDR3 spells CASSGFSVAGDYNEQFF. CDR3 bases: TGTGCCAGCAGCGGCTTCAGCGTAGCGGGCGACTACAATGAGCAGTTCTTC.

As DNA, the CDR3 is TGTGCCAGCAGCTTGCCCAACCCACAGCGAGATACGCAGTATTTT. Its translation is CASSLPNPQRDTQYF. The V and J genes are TRBV5-4 and TRBJ2-3; no clear D. Trimming shortened V by 1 base and J by 5 bases, and 14 bases separated the two germline ends. Looked up from germline, CDR1 is SGHNT and CDR2 is YYREEE (reference sequence). There are 15 residues in the CDR3. Together with reference TRBV5-4 and TRBJ2-3, the CDR3 gives the full variable domain: ETGVTQSPTHLIKTRGQQVTLRCSSQSGHNTVSWYQQALGQGPQFIFQYYREEENGRGNFPPRFSGLQFPNYSSELNVNALELDDSALYLCASSLPNPQRDTQYFGPGTRLTVL.

The chain joins TRBV28 to TRBJ2-7; weak D call: TRBD2 (5 bases). V was pared by 4 bases and J by 12 bases, with 16 bases between. The V gene's germline CDR1 is MDHEN and CDR2 SYDVKM. This CDR3 region has 12 residues. CDR3 sequence (DNA): TGTGCCAGCAGTTCTCGTCCCGGGGTTGCGTACTTC. Its translation is CASSSRPGVAYF.

V gene TRBV6-1 combines with J gene TRBJ1-4, with D hard to call. V was trimmed by 4 bases and J by 5 bases, leaving 8 bases between them. Looked up from germline, CDR1 is MNHNS and CDR2 is SASEGT. This CDR3 comprises 13 residues. CDR3 in amino acids: CASSGLYNEKLFF. As DNA, the CDR3 is TGTGCCAGCAGTGGACTGTACAATGAAAAACTGTTTTTT.

The chain has TRBV7-8 and TRBJ1-5, with 7 bases that match TRBD1. CDR1 is SGHVS, CDR2 FQNEAQ, per germline. CDR3 length: 16 amino acids. J was trimmed by 4 bases and V by 4 bases; bases with no gene match: 10. DNA for the CDR3: TGTGCCAGCAGCTCCTATTCGGGGACAGTTAATCAGCCCCAGCATTTT. This translates into CASSSYSGTVNQPQHF.

This chain's CDR3 is CASSSARHRNTGELFF. DNA of the CDR3: TGTGCCAGCAGCTCCGCACGGCATCGGAACACCGGGGAGCTGTTTTTT. The chain combines TRBV5-4 with TRBJ2-2; D is uncertain. CDR3 size: 16 residues. CDR1 SGHNT and CDR2 YYREEE come from the germline V gene (reference sequence). Trimming took off 3 bases at V and 1 base at J, with 13 bases between the two ends.

The CDR3 sequence: CASSLDLGSYNEQFF. The CDR3 DNA reads as TGTGCCAGCAGCCTCGATTTGGGCTCGTACAATGAGCAGTTCTTC. The chain has TRBV5-5 and TRBJ2-1, with unresolved D. V shed 4 bases and J shed 4 bases, with 15 bases lying between them. CDR1 and CDR2 from the germline V gene are SGHKS and YYEKEE (reference sequence). The CDR3 totals 15 residues.

The chain uses TRBV2 and TRBJ2-1, with 7 bases fitting TRBD1. V was pared by 2 bases and J by 4 bases, with 5 bases of the junction left unmatched. The V gene's germline CDR1 is SNHLY and CDR2 FYNNEI. The length of the CDR3 is 15 residues. CDR3 DNA: TGTGCCAGCAGTGAACAGGGGGTTCAGTACAATGAGCAGTTCTTC. It codes for CASSEQGVQYNEQFF.

The chain has TRBV5-1 and TRBJ2-2; D call uncertain. Trimming left V 0 bases short and J 5 bases short, with 11 bases between. The CDR3 consists of 15 residues. Looked up from germline, CDR1 is SGHRS and CDR2 is YFSETQ. The CDR3 DNA is TGCGCCAGCAGCTTGGTGTCAGGACCAACCGGGGAGCTGTTTTTT. Encoded protein: CASSLVSGPTGELFF. Full variable domain (remainder filled in from reference TRBV5-1 and TRBJ2-2): KAGVTQTPRYLIKTRGQQVTLSCSPISGHRSVSWYQQTPGQGLQFLFEYFSETQRNKGNFPGRFSGRQFSNSRSEMNVSTLELGDSALYLCASSLVSGPTGELFFGEGSRLTVL.

The genes are TRBV30 and TRBJ2-4; 7 positions agree with TRBD2. The V and J ends lost 2 bases and 0 bases, in that order; junction bases with no gene match: 16. This CDR3 comprises 19 residues. Germline V gene data show CDR1 as GTSNPN and CDR2 as SVGIG (reference sequence). The CDR3 loop is CAWSPSRASGMLAKNIQYF. The DNA for the CDR3 is TGTGCCTGGAGTCCCTCTCGGGCAAGCGGGATGCTAGCCAAAAACATTCAGTACTTC.

V is TRBV7-2 and J is TRBJ2-5, with D maybe TRBD1 (6 bases). The CDR3 runs to 14 residues. The V gene lost 1 base and the J gene lost 4 bases, with 10 bases spanning the gap. Germline V lookup: CDR1 SGHTA, CDR2 FQGNSA. The CDR3 loop is CASSLVGGAETQYF. In nucleotides, the CDR3 is TGTGCCAGCAGCTTAGTTGGGGGCGCAGAGACCCAGTACTTC.

The chain couples TRBV9 to TRBJ2-3; D unresolved. CDR3 length: 12 amino acids. Germline V lookup: CDR1 SGDLS, CDR2 YYNGEE. Trimming stripped 4 bases from V and 0 bases from J, with 3 bases between. CDR3 nucleotides: TGTGCCAGCAGCAAGAGCACAGATACGCAGTATTTT. Amino acids: CASSKSTDTQYF.

This clone has a single count. The chain links TRBV11-3 to TRBJ1-1, with D perhaps matching TRBD1 (6 bases). Germline loops: CDR1 SGHNT, CDR2 YENEEA. V gave up 6 bases and J gave up 1 base, with 9 bases separating them. This CDR3 region has 13 residues. The CDR3 bases are TGTGCCAGCAGTCGACAGGAGAACACTGAAGCTTTCTTT. Encoded protein: CASSRQENTEAFF.

The J gene is TRBJ2-1, the V gene TRBV5-6; the D gene is possibly TRBD2 (6 bases). V gave up 5 bases and J gave up 12 bases, with 21 bases separating them. The germline CDR1 and CDR2 sequences are SGHDT and YYEEEE. The CDR3 spans 14 residues. DNA for the CDR3: TGTGCCAGCAGTCCATCGGGACTGGCGAGGGGGCAGTTCTTC. This gives the protein CASSPSGLARGQFF.

This chain joins TRBV5-6 and TRBJ2-3; TRBD2 is a possible D gene (5 bases). This CDR3 contains 15 residues. Trimming shortened V by 3 bases and J by 0 bases, and 11 bases separated the two germline ends. Germline CDR1 is SGHDT and CDR2 is YYEEEE. The CDR3: CASSWGDPSTDTQYF. Written as DNA, the CDR3 is TGTGCCAGCAGCTGGGGAGATCCTAGCACAGATACGCAGTATTTT.

This rearrangement joins TRBV2 to TRBJ2-7, with TRBD2 matching over 7 bases. V lost 4 bases to trimming and J lost 6 bases; unmatched junction nucleotides: 6. The CDR3 length is 13 residues. Germline CDR1 is SNHLY and CDR2 is FYNNEI. CDR3 region: CASSGGEGLEQYF. Here the CDR3 DNA reads TGTGCCAGCAGTGGCGGGGAGGGGCTCGAGCAGTACTTC. Using reference TRBV2 and TRBJ2-7 for the parts outside the CDR3, the full variable domain is EPEVTQTPSHQVTQMGQEVILRCVPISNHLYFYWYRQILGQKVEFLVSFYNNEISEKSEIFDDQFSVERPDGSNFTLKIRSTKLEDSAMYFCASSGGEGLEQYFGPGTRLTVT.

This chain connects TRBV9 to TRBJ1-6; D remains ambiguous. Germline V gives CDR1 SGDLS, CDR2 YYNGEE. Trimming removed 0 bases at V and 10 bases at J, with 11 bases between. The CDR3 has 14 amino acids. The CDR3 region has the DNA TGTGCCAGCAGCGTAGAGGTTGGAGTATCACCCCTCCACTTT. It translates to CASSVEVGVSPLHF. The full variable domain, with the rest looked up from reference TRBV9 and TRBJ1-6, is DSGVTQTPKHLITATGQRVTLRCSPRSGDLSVYWYQQSLDQGLQFLIQYYNGEERAKGNILERFSAQQFPDLHSELNLSSLELGDSALYFCASSVEVGVSPLHFGNGTRLTVT.